This T cell receptor beta chain comes out of a study of chemoradiotherapy in HPV16-positive cancers. V lost 5 bases and J 8 bases, leaving 16 bases between the germline ends. CDR1 is MNHEY and CDR2 is SMNVEV in the germline V gene (reference sequence). The CDR3 runs 14 residues. Using immunoSEQ multiplex PCR, the repertoire was profiled, and TCRdb retains in-frame clones only, with some absent. The table lists about 6,200 clones, around 83% of them singletons. The receptor was isolated from a human donor with HPV-associated anogenital cancer. Sequences were derived from tumor tissue, sampled from a patient who underwent chemoradiotherapy. V and J are TRBV27 and TRBJ2-1, with a weak D call TRBD1 (6 bases). The CDR3: CASSVRDTGYEQFF. The DNA for the CDR3 is TGTGCCAGCAGTGTCCGGGACACGGGCTATGAGCAGTTCTTC.